Listed here are 21 T cell receptor beta chains from one sample, sequenced in a study of vaccination and CD4 T cells after COVID-19. Sequencing of DNA taken from cultured CD4+ T cells relied on the Oncomine TCR Beta short-read assay. The template was genomic DNA from cultured CD4+ T cells. TCRdb reprocessed the PCR reads via MiXCR and lists one record per CDR3 protein. The sample shows under 8,000 distinct CDR3 sequences, roughly 32% of them seen only once. These receptors are not linked to any known antigen. Treatment described: roughly 11-day PBMC culture with coronavirus spike peptide pools or control peptides (ViraFEST assay). According to the study, CD4+ T cells from the unexposed donor were gathered ahead of the COVID-19 pandemic (2011-2018). The sequenced sample was CD4+ T cells from blood, cultured in vitro. These receptors were collected from a human donor in good health.

The V call is TRBV20-1, the J call TRBJ2-3; TRBD2 matches at 9 bases. V was pared by 2 bases and J by 0 bases, with 3 bases of the junction left unmatched. The CDR3 runs to 15 residues. Germline CDR1 is DFQATT and CDR2 is SNEGSKA (reference sequence). CDR3 sequence reads: CSARNSGRSTDTQYF. DNA for the CDR3: TGCAGTGCTAGAAACAGCGGGAGGAGCACAGATACGCAGTATTTT.

The genes are TRBV6-4 and TRBJ2-1, with D perhaps matching TRBD2 (6 bases). This CDR3 is built from 15 residues. Germline lookup yields CDR1 MRHNA and CDR2 SNTAGT. Trimming removed 0 bases from V and 0 bases from J, with 6 bases in between. CDR3 region: CASSDSSGSYNEQFF. In nucleotides, the CDR3 is TGTGCCAGCAGTGACTCTAGCGGCTCCTACAATGAGCAGTTCTTC.

J is TRBJ2-7 and V is TRBV4-2; 8 bases fit TRBD2. J gave up 0 bases and V 0 bases, and 1 base lay outside the gene matches. CDR1 is LGHNA, CDR2 YNFKEQ, per germline. The CDR3 is 15 residues long. CDR3 coding DNA: TGTGCCAGCAGCCAAGAGAGCGGGAGCTCCTACGAGCAGTACTTC. The encoded protein is CASSQESGSSYEQYF.

The gene calls are TRBV30 and TRBJ2-1, with 9 bases aligning to TRBD2. CDR3 length: 15 amino acids. V was pared by 0 bases and J by 10 bases, with 10 bases of the junction left unmatched. Germline-derived CDR1 and CDR2 are GTSNPN and SVGIG (reference sequence). The CDR3 reads CAWSVQLAGSGEQFF. The CDR3 DNA is TGTGCCTGGAGTGTACAACTAGCGGGTAGTGGGGAGCAGTTCTTC. Filled out from reference TRBV30 and TRBJ2-1, the complete variable domain reads SQTIHQWPATLVQPVGSPLSLECTVEGTSNPNLYWYRQAAGRGLQLLFYSVGIGQISSEVPQNLSASRPQDRQFILSSKKLLLSDSGFYLCAWSVQLAGSGEQFFGPGTRLTVL.

This clonotype was counted a few times. The J gene is TRBJ1-5, the V gene TRBV6-1; 7 bases align to TRBD1. The CDR3 runs to 14 residues. The ends lost 5 bases at V and 6 bases at J; junction bases unmatched: 7. Germline V gives CDR1 MNHNS, CDR2 SASEGT. CDR3 in DNA: TGTGCCAGCAGTCTGGGACAGTCGAGTCAGCCCCAGCATTTT. Translation: CASSLGQSSQPQHF.

Of note for this clonotype: Germline is not matched at one junction end, which may reflect a read error. In nucleotides, the CDR3 is TGTGCCAGCACTTTAGACCGAGAAGGCTACACCTTC. Residues: CASTLDREGYTF. This chain connects TRBV12-3 or TRBV12-4 to TRBJ1-2; D gene uncertain. This CDR3 region has 12 residues.

The V gene is TRBV7-3, the J gene TRBJ2-3, with no clear D. The germline V gene has CDR1 SGHTA and CDR2 FQGTGA. CDR3 length equals 15 residues. V was trimmed by 1 base and J by 4 bases, leaving 12 bases between them. The CDR3 DNA follows: TGTGCCAGCAGCTTAATCACGATTACTTCAGATACGCAGTATTTT. Translating gives CASSLITITSDTQYF.

The chain has TRBV4-3 and TRBJ1-1; TRBD1 is a possible D gene (5 bases). V gave up 2 bases and J gave up 8 bases, with 12 bases separating them. Germline V lookup: CDR1 LGHNA, CDR2 YSLEER. This CDR3 comprises 13 residues. The CDR3 is CASSQNRDGEAFF. CDR3 coding DNA: TGCGCCAGCAGCCAAAACCGGGACGGAGAAGCTTTCTTT.

This clonotype was picked up a small number of times. CDR3 sequence (DNA): TGTGCCAGTAGTATCCGGACTCGCTCGGGCTACACCTTC. It is translated as CASSIRTRSGYTF. V usage is TRBV19 and J usage is TRBJ1-2; D call uncertain. Germline V lookup: CDR1 LNHDA, CDR2 SQIVND (reference sequence). This CDR3 region has 13 residues. V lost 3 bases, J lost 8 bases, and 13 bases lay in between.

This clonotype has a handful of counts. The chain has TRBV10-1 and TRBJ1-1; D is ambiguous. V lost 4 bases to trimming and J lost 3 bases, with 15 bases between them. Germline V gene sequence: CDR1 WNHNN, CDR2 SYGVQD (reference sequence). The CDR3 spans 15 residues. CDR3 sequence reads: CASSGAREFDTEAFF. The DNA of the CDR3 is TGCGCCAGCAGTGGGGCCCGTGAGTTCGACACTGAAGCTTTCTTT.

The rearrangement joins TRBV7-3 to TRBJ2-7; 16 bases map to TRBD2. Germline trimming cut 4 bases from V and 4 bases from J; bases unmatched to any gene: 4. The CDR3 extends over 16 amino acids. Germline loops: CDR1 SGHTA, CDR2 FQGTGA. The CDR3 coding sequence is TGTGCCAGCAGCTGGGGACTAGCGGGAGGGCCTTACGAGCAGTACTTC. Its protein product is CASSWGLAGGPYEQYF.

CDR3 sequence (DNA): TGTGCCAGCAGTTTACACGCAGGAGACCAAGAGACCCAGTACTTC. Encoded protein: CASSLHAGDQETQYF. The chain carries TRBV28 and TRBJ2-5; D unresolved. The V gene lost 2 bases and the J gene lost 0 bases, with 10 bases spanning the gap. The germline CDR1 and CDR2 sequences are MDHEN and SYDVKM. The CDR3 has 15 residues.

V gene TRBV6-1 combines with J gene TRBJ2-7; D perhaps matches TRBD2 (6 bases). The CDR3 spans 15 residues. CDR1 MNHNS and CDR2 SASEGT come from the germline V gene. The V and J ends lost 6 bases and 2 bases respectively, with 17 bases between them. CDR3 DNA sequence: TGTGCCAGCAGCTCCCGTGGCGGGAAAACCTACGAGCAGTACTTC. Its protein is CASSSRGGKTYEQYF.

This chain joins TRBV20-1 and TRBJ2-4; D is perhaps TRBD1 or TRBD2 (5 bases each). The CDR3 is made up of 10 amino acids. Germline CDR1 and CDR2: DFQATT and SNEGSKA (reference sequence). V gave up 5 bases and J gave up 10 bases, with 9 bases separating them. CDR3 in DNA: TGCAGTGCTCCCTGGGGGATTCAGTACTTC. Protein product: CSAPWGIQYF.

This clonotype turned up a few times. The chain uses TRBV6-1 and TRBJ2-7, with D maybe TRBD1 (5 bases). The CDR3 is 14 amino acids. Germline CDR1 MNHNS, CDR2 SASEGT. V was trimmed by 4 bases and J by 0 bases, leaving 10 bases between them. CDR3 DNA sequence: TGTGCCAGCAGTGTAAGACAGCCCTCCTACGAGCAGTACTTC. Protein: CASSVRQPSYEQYF.

The rearrangement links TRBV7-9 to TRBJ2-2; D gene ambiguous. The CDR3 is made up of 10 amino acids. V shed 11 bases and J shed 5 bases, with 6 bases lying between them. Germline CDR1 SEHNR, CDR2 FQNEAQ (reference sequence). CDR3 region: CAGMTGELFF. The CDR3 DNA reads as TGTGCCGGGATGACCGGGGAGCTGTTTTTT.

This chain uses TRBV30 with TRBJ1-2; 7 positions agree with TRBD1. The CDR3 length is 14 residues. Germline CDR1 GTSNPN, CDR2 SVGIG (reference sequence). J was trimmed by 8 bases and V by 5 bases; bases with no gene match: 14. CDR3 nucleotides: TGTGCCTGGGGCCATCCGGACAGGTCTATAGGCTACACCTTC. The encoded protein is CAWGHPDRSIGYTF. Filled out from reference TRBV30 and TRBJ1-2, the complete variable domain reads SQTIHQWPATLVQPVGSPLSLECTVEGTSNPNLYWYRQAAGRGLQLLFYSVGIGQISSEVPQNLSASRPQDRQFILSSKKLLLSDSGFYLCAWGHPDRSIGYTFGSGTRLTVV.

Within the sample, this clonotype is medium-sized. V is TRBV7-2 and J is TRBJ2-7, with D possibly being TRBD1 or TRBD2 (5 bases each). The V gene's germline CDR1 is SGHTA and CDR2 FQGNSA. This CDR3 has 15 amino acids. V dropped 1 base and J dropped 3 bases, with 13 bases sitting between them. The CDR3 bases are TGTGCCAGCAGCTTAGGAGTGTTGGGGGACTACGAGCAGTACTTC. As protein: CASSLGVLGDYEQYF.

With regard to this clonotype: An end of the junction does not agree with germline; a read error may underlie this. The chain carries TRBV20-1 and TRBJ2-1; 12 bases match TRBD2. This CDR3 is 16 amino acids long. Germline V gene lookup returns CDR1 DFQATT and CDR2 SNEGSKA (reference sequence). The CDR3 reads CSARDNRLAGVNGQFF. CDR3 nucleotide sequence: TGCAGTGCTAGAGATAACAGACTAGCGGGAGTCAATGGGCAGTTCTTC.

The chain couples TRBV4-1 to TRBJ1-1; unclear D gene. The CDR3 runs to 15 residues. CDR1 is MGHRA, CDR2 YSYEKL, per germline. V lost 1 base, J lost 3 bases, and 12 bases lay in between. CDR3 DNA sequence: TGCGCCAGCAGCCAAGTCGGTAAGCGACACACTGAAGCTTTCTTT. Translation: CASSQVGKRHTEAFF.

A few counts support this clonotype. The rearrangement uses TRBV7-9 and TRBJ2-5, with D tentatively TRBD2 (5 bases). The CDR3 is 15 amino acids. Per the germline V gene, CDR1 is SEHNR and CDR2 is FQNEAQ (reference sequence). Trimming removed 5 bases at V and 5 bases at J, with 18 bases between. CDR3 residues: CASSLRAGRRETQYF. In nucleotides, the CDR3 is TGTGCCAGCAGCCTAAGGGCAGGAAGGAGGGAGACCCAGTACTTC.